Listed here are 24 T cell receptor beta chains from one sample, sequenced in a study of CD8 T cells in Susac syndrome. Random hexamers served to reverse transcribe roughly 0.5 to 1 ug RNA. A single record per CDR3 protein comes from TCRdb applying MiXCR to the immunoSEQ multiplex PCR reads. The sample yields 73,000 or so distinct CDR3 sequences, 85% to 95% seen once. Sequences were obtained from CD8+ T cells from PBMCs. The receptor source for this set is a human donor with multiple sclerosis.

This clonotype was found once. The CDR3 nucleotides read TGTGCCAGCACCTCGGGGCTGCCGAGTTTGGGCTACACCTTC. Its translation is CASTSGLPSLGYTF. V gene TRBV12-3 or TRBV12-4 combines with J gene TRBJ1-2; the D gene is possibly TRBD1 (5 bases). The CDR3 length is 14 residues. Trimming cost V 7 bases and J 8 bases, with 20 bases left between them.

This rearrangement joins TRBV6-5 to TRBJ2-6; D unclear. Germline CDR1 is MNHEY and CDR2 is SVGAGI. This CDR3 has 15 amino acids. V was trimmed by 0 bases and J by 4 bases, leaving 7 bases between them. CDR3 in amino acids: CASSYSWYGANVLTF. The CDR3 DNA sequence: TGTGCCAGCAGTTACTCCTGGTACGGGGCCAACGTCCTGACTTTC.

This chain uses TRBV21-1 with TRBJ2-7; TRBD2 is the table's D call and was not checked against the DNA. TRBV21-1 is termed a pseudogene. This CDR3 has 12 residues. The CDR3 protein is CASSMPPRGQYF. CDR3 nucleotide sequence: TGTGCCAGCAGCATGCCCCCCCGTGGGCAGTACTTC.

The chain has TRBV2 and TRBJ2-7; no reliable D call. The germline V and J ends were trimmed by 1 base and 2 bases, with 3 bases remaining between them. The CDR3 spans 12 residues. In germline, CDR1 is SNHLY, CDR2 FYNNEI. CDR3 nucleotide sequence: TGTGCCAGCAGTGAAGGTCCCTACGAGCAGTACTTC. Residues: CASSEGPYEQYF.

This clonotype has more than one count but fewer than ten. The rearrangement links TRBV4-1 to TRBJ2-7, with TRBD1 matching 7 bases. J was trimmed by 6 bases and V by 6 bases; bases with no gene match: 2. Germline assignment: CDR1 MGHRA and CDR2 YSYEKL. This CDR3 has 11 amino acids. The CDR3 coding sequence is TGCGCCAGCAGTCGACAGGGCGAGCAGTACTTC. Translation gives CASSRQGEQYF.

The chain recombines TRBV13 with TRBJ2-3; 12 bases agree with TRBD2. Germline CDR1 reads PRHDT; CDR2 reads FYEKMQ (reference sequence). The CDR3 runs 16 residues. V gave up 5 bases and J gave up 2 bases; unmatched junction bases: 5. The CDR3, as DNA: TGTGCCAGCAGCGCATCTAGCGGGGGGGACACAGATACGCAGTATTTT. It encodes CASSASSGGDTDTQYF. Variable domain in full (rest from reference TRBV13 and TRBJ2-3): AAGVIQSPRHLIKEKRETATLKCYPIPRHDTVYWYQQGPGQDPQFLISFYEKMQSDKGSIPDRFSAQQFSDYHSELNMSSLELGDSALYFCASSASSGGDTDTQYFGPGTRLTVL.

The V and J genes are TRBV3-1 and TRBJ2-2, with D hard to call. V lost 3 bases to trimming and J lost 0 bases, with 14 bases between them. Per germline, CDR1 LGHDT and CDR2 YNNKEL (reference sequence). This CDR3 has 17 residues. The CDR3 sequence: CASSQPPWTTNTGELFF. CDR3 nucleotides: TGTGCCAGCAGCCAGCCTCCTTGGACGACGAACACCGGGGAGCTGTTTTTT. The full variable domain, completed using reference TRBV3-1 and TRBJ2-2, is DTAVSQTPKYLVTQMGNDKSIKCEQNLGHDTMYWYKQDSKKFLKIMFSYNNKELIINETVPNRFSPKSPDKAHLNLHINSLELGDSAVYFCASSQPPWTTNTGELFFGEGSRLTVL.

This sequence joins TRBV19 and TRBJ1-2; no clear D gene. The length of the CDR3 is 13 residues. Trimming left V 4 bases short and J 3 bases short, with 9 bases between. Germline loops: CDR1 LNHDA, CDR2 SQIVND (reference sequence). The CDR3 protein is CASSTTEYYGYTF. The CDR3 DNA sequence: TGTGCCAGTAGTACGACGGAATACTATGGCTACACCTTC.

This chain links TRBV9 with TRBJ1-2; tentative D call: TRBD1 (6 bases). Germline V gene sequence: CDR1 SGDLS, CDR2 YYNGEE. Trimming stripped 3 bases from V and 0 bases from J, with 9 bases between. The CDR3 is 14 amino acids. The CDR3 here is CASSARTANYGYTF. The CDR3 bases are TGTGCCAGCAGCGCCCGGACAGCTAACTATGGCTACACCTTC.

This clonotype has a single count. The V call is TRBV19, the J call TRBJ2-6; 8 bases fit TRBD1. The trim removed 4 bases at V and 4 bases at J, leaving 12 bases unmatched. CDR3 length: 18 amino acids. Germline values: CDR1 LNHDA, CDR2 SQIVND (reference sequence). This chain's CDR3 is CASSRWGQEHSGANVLTF. The DNA of the CDR3 is TGTGCCAGTAGTAGGTGGGGACAGGAGCATTCCGGGGCCAACGTCCTGACTTTC. The whole variable domain, remainder taken from reference TRBV19 and TRBJ2-6, is DGGITQSPKYLFRKEGQNVTLSCEQNLNHDAMYWYRQDPGQGLRLIYYSQIVNDFQKGDIAEGYSVSREKKESFPLTVTSAQKNPTAFYLCASSRWGQEHSGANVLTFGAGSRLTVL.

The chain is built from TRBV30 and TRBJ1-5; D might be TRBD1 (6 bases). The CDR3 has 15 amino acids. Germline CDR1 and CDR2: GTSNPN and SVGIG (reference sequence). V lost 5 bases, J lost 3 bases, and 17 bases lay in between. CDR3 in amino acids: CAWAPGGAFNQPQHF. In nucleotides, the CDR3 is TGTGCCTGGGCCCCCGGGGGGGCGTTCAATCAGCCCCAGCATTTT.

V usage is TRBV4-3 and J usage is TRBJ1-5, with a possible D match to TRBD1 (6 bases). The germline gives CDR1 LGHNA, CDR2 YSLEER. The V gene lost 0 bases and the J gene lost 3 bases, with 12 bases spanning the gap. The CDR3 totals 16 residues. CDR3 protein: CASSQEMRDTNQPQHF. CDR3 coding DNA: TGCGCCAGCAGCCAAGAAATGCGGGACACCAATCAGCCCCAGCATTTT.

The V gene is TRBV21-1, the J gene TRBJ1-5; the table's TRBD1 call for D was not verified on the DNA. TRBV21-1 is listed as a pseudogene. The length of the CDR3 is 14 residues. The CDR3 here is CASSITLGNQPQHF. DNA for the CDR3: TGTGCCAGCAGCATCACCCTGGGCAATCAGCCCCAGCATTTT.

The table lists this clonotype with a count of one. V gene TRBV9 combines with J gene TRBJ2-3; D might be TRBD1 (5 bases). Looked up from germline, CDR1 is SGDLS and CDR2 is YYNGEE. Trimming removed 4 bases from V and 0 bases from J, with 6 bases in between. The CDR3 runs to 13 residues. CDR3 sequence: CASSPGSTDTQYF. Written as DNA, the CDR3 is TGTGCCAGCAGCCCAGGGAGCACAGATACGCAGTATTTT.

This clonotype was counted once. This sequence joins TRBV29-1 and TRBJ1-2; D is ambiguous. The CDR3 totals 17 residues. In germline, CDR1 is SQVTM, CDR2 ANQGSEA. Trimming cost V 0 bases and J 0 bases, with 17 bases left between them. The CDR3, as DNA: TGCAGCGTTGAAGATTCTCACAGCAAGGTCCCTAACTATGGCTACACCTTC. Protein: CSVEDSHSKVPNYGYTF.

The J gene is TRBJ1-1, the V gene TRBV10-3; 7 bases match TRBD1. Germline V gene data show CDR1 as ENHRY and CDR2 as SYGVKD. The CDR3 spans 16 residues. The V gene end was trimmed by 6 bases and the J gene end by 3 bases; junction bases not matched to a gene: 13. CDR3 nucleotide sequence: TGTGCCATCAGCCGGGACAGCCAAAGGTTTTACACTGAAGCTTTCTTT. Its protein product is CAISRDSQRFYTEAFF.

The table lists this clonotype with a count of one. The genes are TRBV3-1 and TRBJ2-1, with 10 positions matching TRBD2. With V trimmed by 0 bases and J by 7 bases, 9 bases remained unmatched. Germline V CDR1 and CDR2: LGHDT, YNNKEL (reference sequence). The CDR3 is 17 residues long. CDR3 DNA sequence: TGTGCCAGCAGCCAAGATCTTAAGAGGACTAGCGGAAATGAGCAGTTCTTC. Translating gives CASSQDLKRTSGNEQFF.

V is TRBV3-1 and J is TRBJ1-5; a weak D match, TRBD1 (6 bases). Trimming took off 1 base at V and 5 bases at J, with 9 bases between the two ends. The CDR3 covers 14 residues. Germline V CDR1 and CDR2: LGHDT, YNNKEL (reference sequence). The CDR3: CASSQGAGDQPQHF. DNA for the CDR3: TGTGCCAGCAGCCAAGGGGCAGGGGATCAGCCCCAGCATTTT.

The CDR3 nucleotides read TGTGCCAGCAGCTTAGAGAAGTGGGACAGGGGCGAAGACACTGAAGCTTTCTTT. As protein: CASSLEKWDRGEDTEAFF. The chain uses TRBV7-9 and TRBJ1-1, with 10 nucleotides matching TRBD1. The CDR3 totals 18 residues. The germline gives CDR1 SEHNR, CDR2 FQNEAQ (reference sequence). V shed 1 base and J 3 bases; nucleotides not matched to a gene: 11.

The gene calls are TRBV19 and TRBJ1-1; a weak D match, TRBD1 (5 bases). V was trimmed by 5 bases and J by 0 bases, leaving 16 bases between them. The germline V gene has CDR1 LNHDA and CDR2 SQIVND (reference sequence). The CDR3 runs to 16 residues. The CDR3 bases are TGTGCCAGTAGTGCGCCCCTTCGGGGGATGAACACTGAAGCTTTCTTT. It is translated as CASSAPLRGMNTEAFF.

V gene TRBV7-9 combines with J gene TRBJ2-7; D gene ambiguous. V was trimmed by 2 bases and J by 0 bases, leaving 8 bases between them. The CDR3 has 14 amino acids. Germline lookup yields CDR1 SEHNR and CDR2 FQNEAQ (reference sequence). The CDR3 loop is CASSLPNASYEQYF. The DNA for the CDR3 is TGTGCCAGCAGCTTACCCAACGCCTCCTACGAGCAGTACTTC.

The CDR3 nucleotides read TGTGCCAGCAGGGGGGGGACGCGCAATCAGCCCCAGCATTTT. It yields the protein CASRGGTRNQPQHF. The chain has TRBV2 and TRBJ1-5, with D maybe TRBD1 (5 bases). This CDR3 has 14 amino acids. Germline V CDR1 and CDR2: SNHLY, FYNNEI. V was cut by 6 bases and J by 2 bases, with 11 bases left in between.

The chain combines TRBV7-9 with TRBJ2-1; D assignment may be TRBD1 or TRBD2 (5 bases each). CDR3 length: 16 amino acids. Trimming removed 3 bases from V and 0 bases from J, with 12 bases in between. Germline CDR1 reads SEHNR; CDR2 reads FQNEAQ (reference sequence). The CDR3 bases are TGTGCCAGCAGCTTCCCTCGGGGCCGCTCCTACAATGAGCAGTTCTTC. Its translation: CASSFPRGRSYNEQFF.

The chain carries TRBV4-1 and TRBJ2-3; D may correspond to TRBD1 or TRBD2 (6 bases each). V gave up 5 bases and J gave up 1 base, with 10 bases separating them. From germline, CDR1 is MGHRA and CDR2 YSYEKL. The CDR3 extends over 14 amino acids. CDR3 residues: CASSGGLGTDTQYF. As DNA, the CDR3 is TGCGCCAGCAGCGGGGGGCTGGGCACAGATACGCAGTATTTT.